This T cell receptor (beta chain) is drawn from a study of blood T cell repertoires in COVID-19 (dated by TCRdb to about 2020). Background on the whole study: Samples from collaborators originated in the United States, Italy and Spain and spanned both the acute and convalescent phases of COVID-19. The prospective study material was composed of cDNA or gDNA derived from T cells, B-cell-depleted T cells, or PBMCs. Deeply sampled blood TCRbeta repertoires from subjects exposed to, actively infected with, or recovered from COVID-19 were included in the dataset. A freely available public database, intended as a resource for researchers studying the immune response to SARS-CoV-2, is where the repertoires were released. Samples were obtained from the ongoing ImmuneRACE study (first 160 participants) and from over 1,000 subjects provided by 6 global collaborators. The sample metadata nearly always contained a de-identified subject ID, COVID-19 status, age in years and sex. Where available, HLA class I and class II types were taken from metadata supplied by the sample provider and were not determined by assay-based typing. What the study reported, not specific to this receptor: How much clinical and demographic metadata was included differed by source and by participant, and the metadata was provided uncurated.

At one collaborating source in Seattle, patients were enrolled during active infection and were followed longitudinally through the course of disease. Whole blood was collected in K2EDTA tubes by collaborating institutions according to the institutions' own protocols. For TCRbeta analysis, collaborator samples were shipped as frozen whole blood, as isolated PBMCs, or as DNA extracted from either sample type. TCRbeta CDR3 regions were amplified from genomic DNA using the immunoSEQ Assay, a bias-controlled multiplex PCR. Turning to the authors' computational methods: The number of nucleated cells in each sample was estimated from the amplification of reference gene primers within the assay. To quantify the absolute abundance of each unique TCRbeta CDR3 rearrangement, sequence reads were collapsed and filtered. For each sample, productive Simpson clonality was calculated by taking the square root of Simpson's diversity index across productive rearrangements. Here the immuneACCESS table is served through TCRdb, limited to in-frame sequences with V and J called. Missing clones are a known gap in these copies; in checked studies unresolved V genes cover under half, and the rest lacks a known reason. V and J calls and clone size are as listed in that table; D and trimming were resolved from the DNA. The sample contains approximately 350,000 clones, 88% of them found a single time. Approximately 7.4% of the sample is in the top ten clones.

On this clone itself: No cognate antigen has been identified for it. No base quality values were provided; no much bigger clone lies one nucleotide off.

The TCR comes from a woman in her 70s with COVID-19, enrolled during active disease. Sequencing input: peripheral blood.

The CDR3 region: CASTATGGGNIQYF. The DNA sequence is TGTGCCAGCACCGCGACAGGGGGGGGAAACATTCAGTACTTC. The V and J segments used are TRBV2 and TRBJ2-4, with 9 junctional bases fitting TRBD1. V is pruned by 7 bases and J by 6 bases, leaving 7 bases of the junction without a gene match. The germline V gene supplies CDR1 SNHLY and CDR2 FYNNEI. Reading from cysteine to phenylalanine, the CDR3 counts 14 amino acids. The kept DNA is CDR3 alone, 42 bases in frame from the first base.